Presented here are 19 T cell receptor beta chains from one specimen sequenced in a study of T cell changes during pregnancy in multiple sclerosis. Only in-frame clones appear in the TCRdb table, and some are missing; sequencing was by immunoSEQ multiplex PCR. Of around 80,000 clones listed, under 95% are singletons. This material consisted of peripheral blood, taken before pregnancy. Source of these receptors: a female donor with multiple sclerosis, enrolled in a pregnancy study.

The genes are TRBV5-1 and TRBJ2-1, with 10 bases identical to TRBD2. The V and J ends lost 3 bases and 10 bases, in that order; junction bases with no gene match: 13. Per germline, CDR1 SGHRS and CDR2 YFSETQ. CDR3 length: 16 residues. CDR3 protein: CASSSKASGRAREQFF. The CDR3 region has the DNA TGCGCCAGCAGCTCCAAAGCTAGCGGGAGAGCGAGGGAGCAGTTCTTC.

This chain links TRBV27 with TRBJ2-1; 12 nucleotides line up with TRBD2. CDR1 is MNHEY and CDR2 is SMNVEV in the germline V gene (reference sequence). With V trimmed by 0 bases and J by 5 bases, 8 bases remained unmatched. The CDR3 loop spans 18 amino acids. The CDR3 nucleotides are TGTGCCAGCAGTTTATCCCCTCTAGCGGGAGGGCCTAACAATGAGCAGTTCTTC. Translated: CASSLSPLAGGPNNEQFF.

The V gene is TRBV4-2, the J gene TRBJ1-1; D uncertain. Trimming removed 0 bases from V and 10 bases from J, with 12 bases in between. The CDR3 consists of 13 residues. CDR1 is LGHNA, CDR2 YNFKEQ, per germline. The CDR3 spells CASSQERRSGAFF. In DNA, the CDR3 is TGTGCCAGCAGCCAAGAGAGGCGATCTGGAGCTTTCTTT.

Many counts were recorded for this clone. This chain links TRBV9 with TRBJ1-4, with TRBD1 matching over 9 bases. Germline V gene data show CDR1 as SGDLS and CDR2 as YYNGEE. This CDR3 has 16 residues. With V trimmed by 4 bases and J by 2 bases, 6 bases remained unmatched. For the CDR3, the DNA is TGTGCCAGCAGCCCGGGGACAGGGACCACTAATGAAAAACTGTTTTTT. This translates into CASSPGTGTTNEKLFF.

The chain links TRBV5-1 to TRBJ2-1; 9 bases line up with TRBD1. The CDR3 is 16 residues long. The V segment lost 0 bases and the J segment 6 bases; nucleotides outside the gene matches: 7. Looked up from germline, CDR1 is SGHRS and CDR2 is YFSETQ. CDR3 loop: CASSLAGGQGSNEQFF. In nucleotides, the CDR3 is TGCGCCAGCAGCTTGGCCGGAGGACAGGGGTCCAATGAGCAGTTCTTC. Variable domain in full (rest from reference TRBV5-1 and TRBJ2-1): KAGVTQTPRYLIKTRGQQVTLSCSPISGHRSVSWYQQTPGQGLQFLFEYFSETQRNKGNFPGRFSGRQFSNSRSEMNVSTLELGDSALYLCASSLAGGQGSNEQFFGPGTRLTVL.

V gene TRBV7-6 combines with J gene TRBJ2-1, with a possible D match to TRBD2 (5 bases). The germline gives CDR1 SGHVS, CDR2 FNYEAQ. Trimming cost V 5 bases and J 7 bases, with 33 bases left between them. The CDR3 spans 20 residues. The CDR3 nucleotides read TGTGCCAGCAGCCCCTCGCCGCGGGCCGGACGCCCTACCACGGGGAATGAGCAGTTCTTC. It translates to CASSPSPRAGRPTTGNEQFF.

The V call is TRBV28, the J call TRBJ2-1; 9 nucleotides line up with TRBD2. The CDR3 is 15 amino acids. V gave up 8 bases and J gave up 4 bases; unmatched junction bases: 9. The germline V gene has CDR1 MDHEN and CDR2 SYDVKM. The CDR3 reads CASEGGSGRYNEQFF. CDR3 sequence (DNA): TGTGCCAGCGAGGGTGGTAGCGGGAGATACAATGAGCAGTTCTTC.

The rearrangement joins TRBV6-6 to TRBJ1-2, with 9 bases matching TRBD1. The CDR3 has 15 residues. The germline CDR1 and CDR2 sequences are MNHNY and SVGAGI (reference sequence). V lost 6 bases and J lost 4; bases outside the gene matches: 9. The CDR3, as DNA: TGTGCCAGCAGCCTACAGGGGGCATCCGGCTATGGCTACACCTTC. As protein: CASSLQGASGYGYTF.

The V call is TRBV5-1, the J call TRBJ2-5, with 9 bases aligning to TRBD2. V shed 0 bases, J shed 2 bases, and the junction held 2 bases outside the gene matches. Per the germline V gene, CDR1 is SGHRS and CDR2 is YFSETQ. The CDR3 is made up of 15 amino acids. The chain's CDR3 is CASSLVLAGQETQYF. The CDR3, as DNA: TGCGCCAGCAGCTTGGTCCTAGCGGGGCAAGAGACCCAGTACTTC.

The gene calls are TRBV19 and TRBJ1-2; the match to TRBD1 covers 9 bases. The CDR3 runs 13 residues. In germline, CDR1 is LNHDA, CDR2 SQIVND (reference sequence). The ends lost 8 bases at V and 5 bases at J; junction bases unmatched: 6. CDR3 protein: CASQPDRGYGYTF. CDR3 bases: TGTGCCAGTCAGCCCGACAGGGGGTATGGCTACACCTTC. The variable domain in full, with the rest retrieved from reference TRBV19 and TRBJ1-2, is DGGITQSPKYLFRKEGQNVTLSCEQNLNHDAMYWYRQDPGQGLRLIYYSQIVNDFQKGDIAEGYSVSREKKESFPLTVTSAQKNPTAFYLCASQPDRGYGYTFGSGTRLTVV.

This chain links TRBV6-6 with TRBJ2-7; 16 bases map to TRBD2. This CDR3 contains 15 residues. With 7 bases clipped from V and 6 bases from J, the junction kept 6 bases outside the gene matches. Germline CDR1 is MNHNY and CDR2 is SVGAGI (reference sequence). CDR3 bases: TGTGCCAGCATCACGGGACTAGCGGGAGGGTCCGAGCAGTACTTC. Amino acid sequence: CASITGLAGGSEQYF.

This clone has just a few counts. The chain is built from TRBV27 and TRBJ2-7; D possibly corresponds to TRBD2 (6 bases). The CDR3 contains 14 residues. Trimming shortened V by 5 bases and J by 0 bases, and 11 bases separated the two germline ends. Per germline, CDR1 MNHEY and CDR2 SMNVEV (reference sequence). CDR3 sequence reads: CASSISGGSYEQYF. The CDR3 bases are TGTGCCAGCAGTATTAGCGGAGGCTCCTACGAGCAGTACTTC.

The CDR3 nucleotides are TGTGCCAGCAGTGAATTAGGTACAGGGGGCTCGGGAAACACTGAAGCTTTCTTT. Translating it yields CASSELGTGGSGNTEAFF. This chain links TRBV25-1 with TRBJ1-1; 9 bases line up with TRBD1. This CDR3 region has 18 residues. Germline CDR1 reads MGHDK; CDR2 reads SYGVNS. V trimming: 1 base; J trimming: 2 bases; junction bases outside the gene matches: 11.

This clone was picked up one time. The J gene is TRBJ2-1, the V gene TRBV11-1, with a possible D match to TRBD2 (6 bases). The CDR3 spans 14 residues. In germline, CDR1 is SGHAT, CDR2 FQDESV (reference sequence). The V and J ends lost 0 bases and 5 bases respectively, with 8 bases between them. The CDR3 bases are TGTGCCAGCAGCTTAGCGGGAGGTAACAATGAGCAGTTCTTC. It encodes CASSLAGGNNEQFF.

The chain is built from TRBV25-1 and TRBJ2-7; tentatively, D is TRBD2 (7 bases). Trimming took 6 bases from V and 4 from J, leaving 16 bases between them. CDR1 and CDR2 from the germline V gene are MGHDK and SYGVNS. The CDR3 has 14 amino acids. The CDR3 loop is CASREAGAGYEQYF. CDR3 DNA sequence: TGTGCCAGCAGAGAGGCGGGGGCGGGGTACGAGCAGTACTTC.

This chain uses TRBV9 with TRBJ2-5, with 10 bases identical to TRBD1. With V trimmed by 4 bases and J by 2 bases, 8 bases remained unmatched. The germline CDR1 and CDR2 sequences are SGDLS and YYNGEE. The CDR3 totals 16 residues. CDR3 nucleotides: TGTGCCAGCAGCCCTCTTGGGGACAGGGGACAAGAGACCCAGTACTTC. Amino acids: CASSPLGDRGQETQYF.

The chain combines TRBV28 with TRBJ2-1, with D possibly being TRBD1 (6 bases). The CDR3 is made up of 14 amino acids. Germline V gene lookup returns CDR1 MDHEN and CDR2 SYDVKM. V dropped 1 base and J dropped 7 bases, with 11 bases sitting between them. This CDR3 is CASSLYQGINEQFF. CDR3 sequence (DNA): TGTGCCAGCAGTTTATATCAGGGGATAAATGAGCAGTTCTTC.

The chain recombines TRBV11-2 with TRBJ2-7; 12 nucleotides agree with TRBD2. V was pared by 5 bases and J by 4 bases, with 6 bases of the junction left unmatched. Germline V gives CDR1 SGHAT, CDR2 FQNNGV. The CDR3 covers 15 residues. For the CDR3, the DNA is TGTGCCAGCAGCGGGCGGACTAGCGGGGATTACGAGCAGTACTTC. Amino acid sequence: CASSGRTSGDYEQYF. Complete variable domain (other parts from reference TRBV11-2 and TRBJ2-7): EAGVAQSPRYKIIEKRQSVAFWCNPISGHATLYWYQQILGQGPKLLIQFQNNGVVDDSQLPKDRFSAERLKGVDSTLKIQPAKLEDSAVYLCASSGRTSGDYEQYFGPGTRLTVT.

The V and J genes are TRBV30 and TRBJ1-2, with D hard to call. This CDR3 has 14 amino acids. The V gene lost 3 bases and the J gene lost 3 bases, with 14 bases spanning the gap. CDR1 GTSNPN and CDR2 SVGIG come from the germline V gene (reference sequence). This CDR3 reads CAWSQTMRDYGYTF. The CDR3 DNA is TGTGCCTGGAGCCAGACCATGAGGGACTATGGCTACACCTTC.